This T cell receptor (beta chain) was captured in a study of CD8+CD57+ T cells in acquired aplastic anemia. Study conclusions and caveats: CD8+ Simpson's diversity in patients was not significantly different from that in controls.

Whoever was chosen for sequencing had shown CD8+CD57+ cell expansion by flow cytometry. TCR beta VDJ and CDR3 profiles were obtained from a genomic DNA template. TCRdb reanalysed the reads using MiXCR and keeps one entry per CDR3 protein. Found here are approximately 190,000 distinct CDR3 sequences, 48% of them singletons; the top ten hold 8% to 10%. In its sample, this clonotype was seen many times. The antigen remains undetermined. This CDR3 is 12 amino acids long. V lost 2 bases and J 8 bases, leaving 9 bases between the germline ends. Germline V gene lookup returns CDR1 MGHDK and CDR2 SYGVNS. Sequencing used sorted CD4+, CD8+, or CD8+CD57+ T cells (not recorded which) from PBMCs. This chain links TRBV25-1 with TRBJ1-1; D is perhaps TRBD1 (5 bases). This sequence was found in a human donor with aplastic anemia. CDR3 DNA: TGTGCCAGCAGTGAAGGGGCCGGGGAAGCTTTCTTT. Amino acids: CASSEGAGEAFF.